One T cell receptor beta chain is described in this entry. Its antigen remains unknown. Through a sample-barcoded 5' primer and a J-beta primer mix, a second PCR was run for roughly 7 to 11 cycles. Each cDNA molecule received a tag from a template-switch adaptor that had 12 random nucleotides. Each single sample gave us at least 2.5 million CDR3-containing paired-end reads. In TCRdb, the 5' RACE reads were re-called with MiXCR into one record per CDR3 protein. The sample yields around 650,000 distinct CDR3 sequences, roughly 43% seen once. The data stem from a study of blood T cells in healthy people across ages. Study conclusions and caveats: When set beside aged donors, long-lived donors presented more naive CD4+ cells and higher diversity.

The length of the CDR3 is 17 residues. This receptor was identified in a man aged 80 or over in good health. Sequencing input: blood. The rearrangement joins TRBV21-1 to TRBJ2-3; the DNA was not compared with TRBD1, the D call given in the table. TRBV21-1 is a pseudogene. The chain's CDR3 is CASSTTCGGGFTDTQYF. As DNA, the CDR3 is TGTGCCAGCAGCACTACTTGCGGGGGCGGATTCACAGATACGCAGTATTTT.